This T cell receptor (beta chain) was obtained from a study of human T cells and chemical hapten exposure. For the study at large: Patients, largely female, had alopecia areata, totalis or universalis.

Broader study findings: TCRs above 1 in 1000 frequency stayed constant with DPC sensitization.

In TCRdb, the RACE reads were re-called with MiXCR into one record per CDR3 protein. The sample has approximately 340,000 distinct CDR3 sequences, around 7% seen once. The time point is: patch test 1, 2 weeks after DPC sensitization. The treatment: therapeutic diphenylcyclopropenone sensitization with weekly scalp DPC. Blood sampling preceded each patch test application. Trimming removed 3 bases from V and 1 base from J; junction bases left unmatched: 3. Per the germline V gene, CDR1 is ENHRY and CDR2 is SYGVKD. The CDR3 is made up of 15 amino acids. This clonotype was seen at least ten times. Its specificity is unknown.

Sequenced here: whole blood, sampled in connection with sensitization to the hapten diphenylcyclopropenone (DPC). The TCR was taken from a woman between 18 and 29 years old with alopecia areata. Some clones in this sample may be carry-over from other donors' samples. The chain has TRBV10-3 and TRBJ1-1, with 9 bases that match TRBD1. The CDR3, as DNA: TGTGCCATCAGTGACTGGGACAGGGAGAACACTGAAGCTTTCTTT. Protein sequence: CAISDWDRENTEAFF.